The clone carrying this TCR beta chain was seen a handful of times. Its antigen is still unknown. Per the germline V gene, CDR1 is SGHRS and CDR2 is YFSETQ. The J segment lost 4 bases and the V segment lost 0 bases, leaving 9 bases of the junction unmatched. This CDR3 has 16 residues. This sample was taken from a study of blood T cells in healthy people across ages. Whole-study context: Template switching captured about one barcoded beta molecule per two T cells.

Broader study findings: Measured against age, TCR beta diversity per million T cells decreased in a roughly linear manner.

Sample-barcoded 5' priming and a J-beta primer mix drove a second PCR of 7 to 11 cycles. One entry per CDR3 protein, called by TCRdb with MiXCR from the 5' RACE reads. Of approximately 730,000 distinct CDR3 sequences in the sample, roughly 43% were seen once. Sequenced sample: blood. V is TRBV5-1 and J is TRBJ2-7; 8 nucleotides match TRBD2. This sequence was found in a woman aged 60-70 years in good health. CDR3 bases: TGCGCCAGCAGCTTGGGGGGGCGAGCGGGAGTATACGAGCAGTACTTC. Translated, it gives CASSLGGRAGVYEQYF.